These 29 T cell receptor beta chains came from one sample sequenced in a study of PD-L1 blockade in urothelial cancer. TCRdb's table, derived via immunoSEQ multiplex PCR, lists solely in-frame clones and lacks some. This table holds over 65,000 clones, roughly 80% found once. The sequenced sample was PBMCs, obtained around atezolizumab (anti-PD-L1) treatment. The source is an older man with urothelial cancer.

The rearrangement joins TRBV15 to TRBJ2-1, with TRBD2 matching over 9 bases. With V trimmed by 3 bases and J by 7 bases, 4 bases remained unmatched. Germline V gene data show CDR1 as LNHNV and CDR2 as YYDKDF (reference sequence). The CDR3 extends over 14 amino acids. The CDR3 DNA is TGTGCCACCAGCAGGACTAGCGGACTAAATGAGCAGTTCTTC. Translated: CATSRTSGLNEQFF.

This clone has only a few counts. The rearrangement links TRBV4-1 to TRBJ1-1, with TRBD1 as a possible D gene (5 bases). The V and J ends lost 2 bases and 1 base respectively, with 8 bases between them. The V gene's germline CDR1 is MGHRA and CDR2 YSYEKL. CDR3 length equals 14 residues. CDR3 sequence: CASSQTRANTEAFF. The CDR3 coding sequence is TGCGCCAGCAGCCAAACCAGGGCGAACACTGAAGCTTTCTTT.

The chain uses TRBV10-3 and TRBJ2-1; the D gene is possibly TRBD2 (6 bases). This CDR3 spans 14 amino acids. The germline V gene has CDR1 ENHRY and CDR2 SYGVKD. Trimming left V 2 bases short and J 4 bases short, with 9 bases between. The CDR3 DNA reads TGTGCCATCAGTGAGCCTCGGGAGTACAATGAGCAGTTCTTC. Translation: CAISEPREYNEQFF.

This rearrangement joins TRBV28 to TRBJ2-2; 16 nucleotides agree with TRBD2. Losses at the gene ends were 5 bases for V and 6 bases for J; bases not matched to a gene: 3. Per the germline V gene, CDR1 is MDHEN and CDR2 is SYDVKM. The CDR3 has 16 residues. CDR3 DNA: TGTGCCAGCAGTGAGGGGACTAGCGGGAGGGCCGGGGAGCTGTTTTTT. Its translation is CASSEGTSGRAGELFF.

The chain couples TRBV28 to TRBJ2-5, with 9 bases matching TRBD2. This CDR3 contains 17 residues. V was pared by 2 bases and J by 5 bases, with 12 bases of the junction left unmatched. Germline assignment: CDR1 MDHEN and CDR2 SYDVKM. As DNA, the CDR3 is TGTGCCAGCAGTTTAGGCCTAGCGGGACCCTGGGGGGAGACCCAGTACTTC. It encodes CASSLGLAGPWGETQYF.

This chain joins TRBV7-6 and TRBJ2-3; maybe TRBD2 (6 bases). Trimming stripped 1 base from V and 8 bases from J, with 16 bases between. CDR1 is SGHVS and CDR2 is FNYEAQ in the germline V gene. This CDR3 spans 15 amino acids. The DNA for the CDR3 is TGTGCCAGCAGCTTAGGAGTGGGGGGTGGGGCTACGCAGTATTTT. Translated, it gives CASSLGVGGGATQYF.

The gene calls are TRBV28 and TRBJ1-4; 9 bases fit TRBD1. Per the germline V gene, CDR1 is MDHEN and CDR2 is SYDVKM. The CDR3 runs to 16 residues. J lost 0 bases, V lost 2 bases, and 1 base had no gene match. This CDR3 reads CASSLRQGATNEKLFF. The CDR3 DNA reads TGTGCCAGCAGTTTAAGACAGGGGGCAACTAATGAAAAACTGTTTTTT.

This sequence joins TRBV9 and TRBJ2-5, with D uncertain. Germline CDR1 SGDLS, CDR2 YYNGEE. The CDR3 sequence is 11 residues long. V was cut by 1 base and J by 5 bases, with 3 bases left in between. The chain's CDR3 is CASSVLETQYF. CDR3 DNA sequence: TGTGCCAGCAGCGTACTTGAGACCCAGTACTTC.

The CDR3 nucleotides read TGCAGCGTTGAAGAACGGGAGGGAACCGGGGCCAACGTCCTGACTTTC. Protein product: CSVEEREGTGANVLTF. This rearrangement joins TRBV29-1 to TRBJ2-6, with 8 bases identical to TRBD2. This CDR3 is 16 amino acids long. With V trimmed by 0 bases and J by 4 bases, 5 bases remained unmatched. Germline CDR1 SQVTM, CDR2 ANQGSEA.

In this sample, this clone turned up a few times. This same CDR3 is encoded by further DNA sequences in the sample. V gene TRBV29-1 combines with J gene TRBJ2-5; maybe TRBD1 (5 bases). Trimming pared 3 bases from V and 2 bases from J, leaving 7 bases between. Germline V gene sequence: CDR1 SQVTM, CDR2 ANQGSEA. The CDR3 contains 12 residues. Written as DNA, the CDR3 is TGCAGCGTTGAGGGGCGGCAAGAGACCCAGTACTTC. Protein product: CSVEGRQETQYF.

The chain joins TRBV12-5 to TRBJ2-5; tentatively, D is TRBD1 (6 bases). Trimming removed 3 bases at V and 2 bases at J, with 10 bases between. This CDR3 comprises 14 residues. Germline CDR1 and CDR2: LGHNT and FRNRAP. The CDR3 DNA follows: TGTGCTAGTGGTTTACGACAGGAACAAGAGACCCAGTACTTC. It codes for CASGLRQEQETQYF.

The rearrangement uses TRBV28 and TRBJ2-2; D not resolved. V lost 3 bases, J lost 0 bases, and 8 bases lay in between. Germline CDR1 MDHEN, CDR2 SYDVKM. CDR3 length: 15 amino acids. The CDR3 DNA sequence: TGTGCCAGCAGTTTGATGGCAACGAACACCGGGGAGCTGTTTTTT. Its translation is CASSLMATNTGELFF.

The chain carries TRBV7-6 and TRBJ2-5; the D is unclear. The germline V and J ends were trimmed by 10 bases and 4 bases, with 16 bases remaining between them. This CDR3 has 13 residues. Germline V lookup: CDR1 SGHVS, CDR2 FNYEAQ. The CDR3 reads CATRRSHGETQYF. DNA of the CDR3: TGTGCCACCCGCCGGTCCCACGGAGAGACCCAGTACTTC. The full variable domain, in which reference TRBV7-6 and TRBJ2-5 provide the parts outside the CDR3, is GAGVSQSPRYKVTKRGQDVALRCDPISGHVSLYWYRQALGQGPEFLTYFNYEAQQDKSGLPNDRFSAERPEGSISTLTIQRTEQRDSAMYRCATRRSHGETQYFGPGTRLLVL.

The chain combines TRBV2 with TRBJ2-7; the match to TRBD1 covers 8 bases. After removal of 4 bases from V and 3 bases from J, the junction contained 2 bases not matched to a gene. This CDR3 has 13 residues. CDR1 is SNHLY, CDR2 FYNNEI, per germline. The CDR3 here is CASSVDRGYEQYF. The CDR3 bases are TGTGCCAGCAGTGTCGACAGGGGCTACGAGCAGTACTTC.

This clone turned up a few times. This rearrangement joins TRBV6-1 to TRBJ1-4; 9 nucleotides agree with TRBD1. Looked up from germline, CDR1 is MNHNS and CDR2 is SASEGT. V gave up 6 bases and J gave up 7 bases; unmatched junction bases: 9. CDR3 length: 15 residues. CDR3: CASSLNRGRVEKLFF. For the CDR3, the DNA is TGTGCCAGCAGCCTCAACAGGGGGCGCGTTGAAAAACTGTTTTTT.

The CDR3 DNA reads TGCGCCAGCAGCCCGGGCGGGCGGATACGCATACACTACGAGCAGTACTTC. Protein: CASSPGGRIRIHYEQYF. The rearrangement links TRBV5-1 to TRBJ2-7; tentatively, D is TRBD2 (5 bases). Looked up from germline, CDR1 is SGHRS and CDR2 is YFSETQ. Trimming took off 4 bases at V and 3 bases at J, with 23 bases between the two ends. CDR3 size: 17 residues.

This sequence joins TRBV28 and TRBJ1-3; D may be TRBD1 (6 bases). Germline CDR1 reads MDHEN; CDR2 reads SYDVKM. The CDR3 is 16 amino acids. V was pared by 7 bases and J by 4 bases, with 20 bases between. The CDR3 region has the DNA TGTGCCAGCAACAAGGGGGGGATGTGGTTCGGAAACACCATATATTTT. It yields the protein CASNKGGMWFGNTIYF. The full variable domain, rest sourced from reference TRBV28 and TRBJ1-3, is DVKVTQSSRYLVKRTGEKVFLECVQDMDHENMFWYRQDPGLGLRLIYFSYDVKMKEKGDIPEGYSVSREKKERFSLILESASTNQTSMYLCASNKGGMWFGNTIYFGEGSWLTVV.

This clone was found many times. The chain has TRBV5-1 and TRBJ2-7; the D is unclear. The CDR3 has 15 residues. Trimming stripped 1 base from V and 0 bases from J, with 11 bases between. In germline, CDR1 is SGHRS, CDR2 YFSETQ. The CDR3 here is CASSLWQDSSYEQYF. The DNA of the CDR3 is TGCGCCAGCAGCTTGTGGCAGGATAGCTCCTACGAGCAGTACTTC.

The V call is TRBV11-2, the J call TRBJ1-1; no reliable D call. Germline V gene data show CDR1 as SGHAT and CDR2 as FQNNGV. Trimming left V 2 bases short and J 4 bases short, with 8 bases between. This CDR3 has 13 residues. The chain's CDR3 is CASSLLAGTEAFF. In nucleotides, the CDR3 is TGTGCCAGCAGCTTACTAGCCGGCACTGAAGCTTTCTTT.

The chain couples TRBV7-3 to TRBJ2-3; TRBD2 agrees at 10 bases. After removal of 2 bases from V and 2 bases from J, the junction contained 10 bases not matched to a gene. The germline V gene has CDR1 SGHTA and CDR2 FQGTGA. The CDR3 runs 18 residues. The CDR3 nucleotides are TGTGCCAGCAGCTTAGACCTCGGACTAGCGGATCACACAGATACGCAGTATTTT. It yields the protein CASSLDLGLADHTDTQYF.

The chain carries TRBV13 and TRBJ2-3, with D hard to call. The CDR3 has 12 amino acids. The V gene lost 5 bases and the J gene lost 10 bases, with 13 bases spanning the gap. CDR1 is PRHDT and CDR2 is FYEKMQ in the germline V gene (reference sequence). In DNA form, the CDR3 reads TGTGCCAGCAGCCCGACCCGAGGTCCGCAGTATTTT. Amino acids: CASSPTRGPQYF.

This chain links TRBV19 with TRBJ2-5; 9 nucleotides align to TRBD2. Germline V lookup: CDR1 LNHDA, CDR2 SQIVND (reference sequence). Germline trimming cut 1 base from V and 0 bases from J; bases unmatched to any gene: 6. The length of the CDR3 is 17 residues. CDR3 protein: CASSIVTSGPDQETQYF. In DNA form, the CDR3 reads TGTGCCAGTAGTATAGTAACTAGCGGGCCAGACCAAGAGACCCAGTACTTC.

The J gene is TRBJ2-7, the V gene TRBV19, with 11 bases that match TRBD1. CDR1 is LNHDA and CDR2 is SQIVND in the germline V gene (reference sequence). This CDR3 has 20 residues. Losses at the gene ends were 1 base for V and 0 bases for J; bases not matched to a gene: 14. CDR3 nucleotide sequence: TGTGCCAGTAGTATAGCTCGTGGGAGGACAGGGGGCTCCAGCTCCTACGAGCAGTACTTC. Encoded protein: CASSIARGRTGGSSSYEQYF.

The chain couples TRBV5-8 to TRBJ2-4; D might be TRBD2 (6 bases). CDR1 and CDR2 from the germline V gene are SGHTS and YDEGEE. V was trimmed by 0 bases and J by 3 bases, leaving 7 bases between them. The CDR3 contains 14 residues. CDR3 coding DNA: TGTGCCAGCAGCTTGGCGGGAGTCAAAAACATTCAGTACTTC. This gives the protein CASSLAGVKNIQYF.

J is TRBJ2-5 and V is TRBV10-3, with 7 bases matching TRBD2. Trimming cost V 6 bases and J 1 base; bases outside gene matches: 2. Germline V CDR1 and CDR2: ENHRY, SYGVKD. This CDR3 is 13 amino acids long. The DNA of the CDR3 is TGTGCCATCAGGGGCGGGGGCCAAGAGACCCAGTACTTC. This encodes CAIRGGGQETQYF.

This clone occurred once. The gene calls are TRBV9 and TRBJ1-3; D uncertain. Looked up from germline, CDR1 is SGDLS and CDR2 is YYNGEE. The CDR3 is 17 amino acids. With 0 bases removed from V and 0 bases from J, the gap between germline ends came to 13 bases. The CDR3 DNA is TGTGCCAGCAGCGTAGGCCCTCCCAAGAGCTCTGGAAACACCATATATTTT. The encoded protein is CASSVGPPKSSGNTIYF.

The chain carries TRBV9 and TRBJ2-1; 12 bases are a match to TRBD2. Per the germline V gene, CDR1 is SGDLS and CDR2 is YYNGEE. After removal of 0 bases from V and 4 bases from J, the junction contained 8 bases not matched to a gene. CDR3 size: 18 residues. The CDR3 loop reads CASSVALLAGGLYNEQFF. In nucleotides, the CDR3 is TGTGCCAGCAGCGTAGCTTTGCTAGCGGGAGGGTTATACAATGAGCAGTTCTTC.

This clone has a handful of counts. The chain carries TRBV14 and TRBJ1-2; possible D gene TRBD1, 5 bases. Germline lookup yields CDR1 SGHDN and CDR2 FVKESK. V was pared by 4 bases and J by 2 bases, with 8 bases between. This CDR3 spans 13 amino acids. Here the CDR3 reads CASSPTVNYGYTF. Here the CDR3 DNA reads TGTGCCAGCAGCCCGACAGTAAACTATGGCTACACCTTC.

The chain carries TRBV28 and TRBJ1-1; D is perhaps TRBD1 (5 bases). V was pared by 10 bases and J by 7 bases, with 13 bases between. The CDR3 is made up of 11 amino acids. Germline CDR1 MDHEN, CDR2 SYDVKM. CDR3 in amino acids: CATGRQSEAFF. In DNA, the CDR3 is TGTGCCACCGGTCGACAGAGTGAAGCTTTCTTT. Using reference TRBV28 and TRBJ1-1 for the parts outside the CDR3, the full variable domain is DVKVTQSSRYLVKRTGEKVFLECVQDMDHENMFWYRQDPGLGLRLIYFSYDVKMKEKGDIPEGYSVSREKKERFSLILESASTNQTSMYLCATGRQSEAFFGQGTRLTVV.